The source of this TCR beta chain is a study of T-cell reconstitution after alpha-beta-depleted transplantation in children. Unique molecular identifiers were incorporated into the prepared TCRbeta library. TCRdb reprocessed the PCR reads via MiXCR and lists one record per CDR3 protein. The repertoire holds 500,000 to 600,000 distinct CDR3 sequences, with approximately 32% as singletons. CDR3 size: 15 residues. Trimming took off 3 bases at V and 4 bases at J, with 14 bases between the two ends. Germline values: CDR1 SGHTA, CDR2 FQGNSA. The sequencing here drew on PBMCs from the stem cell graft donor, taken from the stem cell graft. The receptor was derived from a human donor who donated a stem cell graft to a child with aplastic anemia. The chain links TRBV7-2 to TRBJ2-3; unclear D gene. DNA for the CDR3: TGTGCCAGCAGCTTTCAAGGAGAGAGTCCAGATACGCAGTATTTT. The encoded protein is CASSFQGESPDTQYF.